Given below is one T cell receptor beta chain in context. Antigen specificity is unknown. The protocol was immunoSEQ multiplex PCR, while the TCRdb copy is restricted to in-frame clones and leaves out a portion. The sample has around 300,000 clones; roughly 90% are singletons. From germline, CDR1 is LGHNA and CDR2 YSLEER. The CDR3 totals 18 residues. Trimming took off 0 bases at V and 5 bases at J, with 22 bases between the two ends. The treatment denotes: around 19 received Ad26.COV2.S at low or high dose, single or two shots; a few received placebo; per-sample allocation not given. Samples came from day 63 after the first vaccine or placebo injection. This sample is drawn from a study of Ad26.COV2.S vaccination and SARS-CoV-2 variants. Overall study context: COV1001, an Ad26.COV2.S trial, supplied this vaccine-arm donor. Once, or twice with 56 days between doses, Ad26.COV2.S was given intramuscularly.

Study-level points and caveats: Post-vaccination breadth of spike-specific CD8+ and CD4+ T cell responses was reportedly substantial. The TCR breadth and depth analyses may have produced an underestimate of total T cell responses.

The chain recombines TRBV4-3 with TRBJ2-5; D perhaps matches TRBD2 (7 bases). The sequencing here drew on peripheral blood, taken in a trial of Ad26.COV2.S vaccine versus placebo. The sequence was obtained from a person between 18 and 60 years old who received the Ad26.COV2.S COVID-19 vaccine or a placebo. This CDR3 reads CASSQDPPPGGSGETQYF. The CDR3 nucleotides read TGCGCCAGCAGCCAAGATCCCCCGCCGGGGGGCTCGGGGGAGACCCAGTACTTC.